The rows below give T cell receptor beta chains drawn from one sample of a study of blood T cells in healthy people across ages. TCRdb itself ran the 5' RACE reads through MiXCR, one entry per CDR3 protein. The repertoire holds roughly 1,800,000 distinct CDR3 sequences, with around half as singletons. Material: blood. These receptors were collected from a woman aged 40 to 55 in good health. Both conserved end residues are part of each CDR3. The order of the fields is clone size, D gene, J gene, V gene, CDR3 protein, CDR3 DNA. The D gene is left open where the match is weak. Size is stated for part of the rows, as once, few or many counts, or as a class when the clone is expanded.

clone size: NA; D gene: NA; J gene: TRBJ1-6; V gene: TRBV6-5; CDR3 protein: CASSSDRRSPLHF; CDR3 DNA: TGTGCCAGCAGTTCGGACAGAAGATCACCCCTCCACTTT
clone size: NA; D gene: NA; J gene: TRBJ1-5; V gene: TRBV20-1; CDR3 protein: CSASGLGNQPQHF; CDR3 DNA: TGCAGTGCTTCAGGCTTGGGCAATCAGCCCCAGCATTTT
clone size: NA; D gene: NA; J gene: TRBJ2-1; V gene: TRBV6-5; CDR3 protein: CASSYDITYNEQFF; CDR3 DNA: TGTGCCAGCAGTTACGATATTACCTACAATGAGCAGTTCTTC
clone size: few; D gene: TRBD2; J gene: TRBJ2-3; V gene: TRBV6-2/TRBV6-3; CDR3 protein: CASTLPGLASTDTQYF; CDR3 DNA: TGTGCCAGCACCTTACCGGGACTAGCGAGCACAGATACGCAGTATTTT
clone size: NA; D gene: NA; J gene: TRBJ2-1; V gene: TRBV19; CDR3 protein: CATSRVQGAYNEQFF; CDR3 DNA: TGTGCCACCTCTAGGGTACAGGGTGCCTACAATGAGCAGTTCTTC
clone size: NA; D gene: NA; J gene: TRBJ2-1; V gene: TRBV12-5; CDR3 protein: CASGLRDNEQFF; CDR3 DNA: TGTGCTAGTGGCCTTAGGGACAATGAGCAGTTCTTC
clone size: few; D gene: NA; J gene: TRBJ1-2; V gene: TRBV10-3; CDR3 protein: CAIRILDLYGYTF; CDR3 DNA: TGTGCCATCAGGATCCTGGATTTATATGGCTACACCTTC
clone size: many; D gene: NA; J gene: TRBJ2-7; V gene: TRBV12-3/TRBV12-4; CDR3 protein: CASLKEGGFAYEQYF; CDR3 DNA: TGTGCCAGCCTCAAGGAAGGGGGGTTTGCCTACGAGCAGTACTTC
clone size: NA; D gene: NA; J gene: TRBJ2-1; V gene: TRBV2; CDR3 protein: CASALGQNNEQFF; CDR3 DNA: TGTGCCAGCGCGTTGGGGCAGAACAATGAGCAGTTCTTC
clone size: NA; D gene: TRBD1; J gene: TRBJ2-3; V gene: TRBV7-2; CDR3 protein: CASSRDRGHADTQYF; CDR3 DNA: TGTGCCAGCAGCAGGGACAGGGGGCATGCAGATACGCAGTATTTT
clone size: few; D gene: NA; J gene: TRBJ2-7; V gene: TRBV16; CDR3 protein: CASSRQRSYEQYF; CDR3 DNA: TGTGCCAGCAGCAGACAGCGATCCTACGAGCAGTACTTC
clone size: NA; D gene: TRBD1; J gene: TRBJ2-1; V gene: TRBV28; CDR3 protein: CASSLRQGARYEQFF; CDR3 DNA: TGTGCCAGCAGCTTGAGACAGGGGGCAAGATATGAGCAGTTCTTC
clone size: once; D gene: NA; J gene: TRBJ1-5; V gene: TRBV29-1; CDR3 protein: CSVDRGSGPQHF; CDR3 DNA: TGCAGCGTTGACAGAGGATCGGGGCCCCAGCATTTT
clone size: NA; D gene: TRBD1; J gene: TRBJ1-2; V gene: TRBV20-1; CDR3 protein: CVSQGAGVNGYTF; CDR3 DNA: TGCGTATCTCAGGGGGCTGGGGTGAATGGCTACACCTTC
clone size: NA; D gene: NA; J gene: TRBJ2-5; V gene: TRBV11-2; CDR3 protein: CASSLDRVGTLQETQYF; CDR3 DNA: TGTGCCAGCAGCTTAGATCGGGTAGGAACCTTACAAGAGACCCAGTACTTC
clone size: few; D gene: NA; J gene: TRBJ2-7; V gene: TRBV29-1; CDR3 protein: CSVRRWVRETDYEQYF; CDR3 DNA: TGCAGCGTTAGGCGTTGGGTAAGGGAAACGGACTACGAGCAGTACTTC
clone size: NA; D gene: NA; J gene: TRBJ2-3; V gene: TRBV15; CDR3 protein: CATSPEGTDTDTQYF; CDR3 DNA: TGTGCCACCAGCCCCGAGGGTACAGACACAGATACGCAGTATTTT
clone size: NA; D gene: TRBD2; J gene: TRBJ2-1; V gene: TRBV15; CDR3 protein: CATSRERGGISSEQFF; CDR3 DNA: TGTGCCACCAGCAGGGAGCGGGGGGGCATATCGAGTGAGCAGTTCTTC
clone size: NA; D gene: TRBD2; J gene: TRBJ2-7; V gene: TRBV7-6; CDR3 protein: CASSLGTSFNYEQYF; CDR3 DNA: TGTGCCAGCAGCTTGGGGACTAGCTTTAACTACGAGCAGTACTTC
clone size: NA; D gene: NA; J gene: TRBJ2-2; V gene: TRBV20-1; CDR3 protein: CSAREGPNTGALFF; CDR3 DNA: TGCAGTGCTAGAGAGGGGCCGAACACCGGGGCGCTGTTTTTT
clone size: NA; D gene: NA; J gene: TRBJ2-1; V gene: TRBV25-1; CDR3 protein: CASSVSGLGYNEQFF; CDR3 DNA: TGTGCCAGCAGTGTTAGCGGACTCGGGTACAATGAGCAGTTCTTC
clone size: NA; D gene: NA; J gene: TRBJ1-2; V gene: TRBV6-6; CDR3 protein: CASTLGQFYGYTF; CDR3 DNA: TGTGCCAGCACCCTCGGACAGTTCTATGGCTACACCTTC
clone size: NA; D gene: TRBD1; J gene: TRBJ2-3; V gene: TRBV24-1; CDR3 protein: CATSDPDRAKALTSTDTQYF; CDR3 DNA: TGTGCCACCAGTGACCCGGACAGGGCAAAGGCCCTAACTAGCACAGATACGCAGTATTTT
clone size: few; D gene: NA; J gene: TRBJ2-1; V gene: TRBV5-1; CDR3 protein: CASSLYSTLATYNEQFF; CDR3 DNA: TGCGCCAGCAGCTTGTACTCGACCCTTGCCACCTACAATGAGCAGTTCTTC